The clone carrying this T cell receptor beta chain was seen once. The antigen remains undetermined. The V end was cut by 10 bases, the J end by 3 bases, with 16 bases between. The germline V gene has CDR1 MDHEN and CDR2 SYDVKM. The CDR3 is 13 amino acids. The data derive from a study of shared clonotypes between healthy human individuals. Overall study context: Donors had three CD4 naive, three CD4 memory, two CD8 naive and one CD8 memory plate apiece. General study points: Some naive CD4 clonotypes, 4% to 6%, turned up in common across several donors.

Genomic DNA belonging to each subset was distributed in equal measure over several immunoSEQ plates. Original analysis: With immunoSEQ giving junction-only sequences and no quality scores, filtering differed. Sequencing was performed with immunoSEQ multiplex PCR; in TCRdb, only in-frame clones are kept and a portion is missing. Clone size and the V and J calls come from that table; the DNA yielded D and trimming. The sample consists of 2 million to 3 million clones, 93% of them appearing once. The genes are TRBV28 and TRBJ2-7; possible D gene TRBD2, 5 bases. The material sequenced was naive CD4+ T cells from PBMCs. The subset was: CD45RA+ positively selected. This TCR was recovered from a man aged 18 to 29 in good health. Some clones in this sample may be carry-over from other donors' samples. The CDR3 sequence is CATESRRDYEQYF. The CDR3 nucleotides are TGTGCCACAGAGTCGAGACGGGACTACGAGCAGTACTTC.